This T cell receptor (beta chain) derives from a study of shared T cell receptors in the human thymus. The data were produced by immunoSEQ multiplex PCR, yet TCRdb's version contains in-frame clones alone and is incomplete. Altogether about 500,000 clones are present, around 78% being singletons, with the ten largest covering more than 0.01%. Germline V gives CDR1 SNHLY, CDR2 FYNNEI. Trimming left V 6 bases short and J 4 bases short, with 22 bases between. The CDR3 extends over 16 amino acids. This clone appeared a few times. These data were likewise used in another study, on human thymus T cells. This second study notes: Corrective cardiac operations yielded the resected thymus tissue.

The sample was thymocytes. The chain recombines TRBV2 with TRBJ2-7; weak D call: TRBD1 (5 bases). This TCR was sampled from a boy younger than two with a congenital heart defect. Here the CDR3 DNA reads TGTGCCAGCAGCTACCCCGACGCAGGGTGGGCTTACGAGCAGTACTTC. Amino acids: CASSYPDAGWAYEQYF. Combining the CDR3 with reference TRBV2 and TRBJ2-7 gives the whole variable domain EPEVTQTPSHQVTQMGQEVILRCVPISNHLYFYWYRQILGQKVEFLVSFYNNEISEKSEIFDDQFSVERPDGSNFTLKIRSTKLEDSAMYFCASSYPDAGWAYEQYFGPGTRLTVT.